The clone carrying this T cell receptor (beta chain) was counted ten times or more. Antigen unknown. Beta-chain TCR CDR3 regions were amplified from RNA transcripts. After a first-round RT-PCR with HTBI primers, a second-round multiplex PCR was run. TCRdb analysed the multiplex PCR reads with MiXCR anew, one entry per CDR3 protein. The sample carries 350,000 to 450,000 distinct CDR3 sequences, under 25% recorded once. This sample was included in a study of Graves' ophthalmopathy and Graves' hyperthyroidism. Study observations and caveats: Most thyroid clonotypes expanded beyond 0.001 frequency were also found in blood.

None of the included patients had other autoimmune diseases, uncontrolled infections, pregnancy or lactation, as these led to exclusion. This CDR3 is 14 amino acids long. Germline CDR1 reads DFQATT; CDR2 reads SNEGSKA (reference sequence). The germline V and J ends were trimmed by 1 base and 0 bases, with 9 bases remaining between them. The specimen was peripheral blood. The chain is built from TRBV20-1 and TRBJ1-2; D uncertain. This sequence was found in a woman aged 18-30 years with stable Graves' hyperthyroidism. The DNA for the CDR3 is TGCAGTGCTAGAGGAGCAGGCTCTAACTATGGCTACACCTTC. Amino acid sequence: CSARGAGSNYGYTF.